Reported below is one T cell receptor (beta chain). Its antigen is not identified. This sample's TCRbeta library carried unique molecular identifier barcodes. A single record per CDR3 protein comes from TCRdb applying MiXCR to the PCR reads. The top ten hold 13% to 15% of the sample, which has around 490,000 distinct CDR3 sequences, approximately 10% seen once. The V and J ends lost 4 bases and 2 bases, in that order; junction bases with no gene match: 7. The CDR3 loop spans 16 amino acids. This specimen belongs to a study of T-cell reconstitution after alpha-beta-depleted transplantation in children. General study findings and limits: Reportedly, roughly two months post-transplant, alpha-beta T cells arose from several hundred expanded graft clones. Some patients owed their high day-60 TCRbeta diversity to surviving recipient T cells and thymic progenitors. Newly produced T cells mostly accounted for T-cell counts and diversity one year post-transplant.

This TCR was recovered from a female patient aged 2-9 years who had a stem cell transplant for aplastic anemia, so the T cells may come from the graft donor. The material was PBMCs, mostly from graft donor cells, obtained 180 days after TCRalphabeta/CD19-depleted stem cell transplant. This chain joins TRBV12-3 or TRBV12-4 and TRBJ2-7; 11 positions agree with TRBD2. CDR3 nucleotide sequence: TGTGCCAGCAGTTCGAGGACTAGCGGGTTAACCTACGAGCAGTACTTC. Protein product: CASSSRTSGLTYEQYF.